This is a list of T cell receptor beta chains from one sample in a study of cytomegalovirus exposure and HLA in healthy donors. Profiled with immunoSEQ multiplex PCR; TCRdb holds only in-frame clones, not every one. The sample lists about 110,000 clones, more than 70% occurring once. The sequenced material came from PBMCs. Receptors originate from a woman aged 18-30 years in good health and CMV-seronegative. Each CDR3 is given with its conserved first and last residue. Each record gives: D gene, clone size, V gene, J gene, CDR3 DNA, CDR3 protein. The D gene is left open where the match is weak. The size field is filled for only some rows; it gives once, few, many or a size class.

d_call: -
clone_size: once
v_call: TRBV7-9
j_call: TRBJ2-7
cdr3_nt: TGTGCCAGCAGCTTCTACCCGAACTACGAGCAGTACTTC
cdr3_aa: CASSFYPNYEQYF

d_call: -
clone_size: -
v_call: TRBV7-6
j_call: TRBJ2-7
cdr3_nt: TGTGCCAGCAGCTTAGACTCCCGGAGCTCCTACGAGCAGTACTTC
cdr3_aa: CASSLDSRSSYEQYF

d_call: -
clone_size: -
v_call: TRBV27
j_call: TRBJ1-1
cdr3_nt: TGTGCCAGCAGTTTAAGAGAGGGGAGGAGTGAAGCTTTCTTT
cdr3_aa: CASSLREGRSEAFF

d_call: -
clone_size: -
v_call: TRBV7-9
j_call: TRBJ1-5
cdr3_nt: TGTGCCAGCAGCTCTACATCGGGAGGGAGCAATCAGCCCCAGCATTTT
cdr3_aa: CASSSTSGGSNQPQHF

d_call: TRBD2
clone_size: -
v_call: TRBV5-1
j_call: TRBJ2-3
cdr3_nt: TGCGCCAGCAGCTTGGTTAGCGGGAGTAGCTCAGATACGCAGTATTTT
cdr3_aa: CASSLVSGSSSDTQYF

d_call: -
clone_size: -
v_call: TRBV5-1
j_call: TRBJ1-2
cdr3_nt: TGCGCCAGCAGCATACAGGGAGGGGGCTACACCTTC
cdr3_aa: CASSIQGGGYTF

d_call: TRBD1
clone_size: once
v_call: TRBV28
j_call: TRBJ2-7
cdr3_nt: TGTGCCACCAGAGGGACAGGGTATTACGAGCAGTACTTC
cdr3_aa: CATRGTGYYEQYF

d_call: TRBD1
clone_size: -
v_call: TRBV4-1
j_call: TRBJ2-7
cdr3_nt: TGCGCCAGCAGCCAACCAGGGGGGGACAGGGGGTACGAGCAGTACTTC
cdr3_aa: CASSQPGGDRGYEQYF

d_call: TRBD1
clone_size: once
v_call: TRBV5-4
j_call: TRBJ1-4
cdr3_nt: TGTGCCAGCAGCCAAGAGAGGACAGGGACTAATGAAAAACTGTTTTTT
cdr3_aa: CASSQERTGTNEKLFF

d_call: -
clone_size: -
v_call: TRBV7-3
j_call: TRBJ2-1
cdr3_nt: TGTGCCAGCAGCTTAAAAGCGGACTCTTATTACAATGAGCAGTTCTTC
cdr3_aa: CASSLKADSYYNEQFF

d_call: -
clone_size: -
v_call: TRBV7-9
j_call: TRBJ1-4
cdr3_nt: TGTGCCAGCAGATCACCCGGGGGGGGTAGAGAAAAACTGTTTTTT
cdr3_aa: CASRSPGGGREKLFF